Only a few counts were recorded for the clone carrying this T cell receptor beta chain. A single record per CDR3 protein comes from TCRdb applying MiXCR to the RT-PCR reads. The sample shows under 750,000 distinct CDR3 sequences, 12% of them seen only once. The data were obtained in a study of response to subunit inactivated influenza vaccine. Germline V gives CDR1 KGHSH, CDR2 LQKENI. V lost 5 bases and J 9 bases, leaving 14 bases between the germline ends. The CDR3 length is 13 residues. This TCR was recovered from a man in his fifties or sixties who received an inactivated influenza vaccine. The sequencing used PBMCs from blood, collected on the day of vaccination. The rearrangement uses TRBV18 and TRBJ2-1, with D maybe TRBD2 (6 bases). DNA for the CDR3: TGTGCCAGCTCAACCATGGGGGGATTTGAGCAGTTCTTC. The encoded protein is CASSTMGGFEQFF.